One and the same sample provided the 20 T cell receptor beta chains below, sequenced in a study of PD-L1 blockade in urothelial cancer. Sample time point: pretreatment peripheral blood. Measured with immunoSEQ multiplex PCR; TCRdb has only the in-frame clones, and not every one. The sample holds tens of thousands of clones; roughly 77% are singletons and the top ten take around 1.5%. This sample comprised PBMCs, obtained around atezolizumab (anti-PD-L1) treatment. The receptors shown here come from an older man with urothelial cancer.

This clone was picked up a small number of times. J is TRBJ2-7 and V is TRBV4-2; D is uncertain. This CDR3 is 15 amino acids long. Germline loops: CDR1 LGHNA, CDR2 YNFKEQ. With 1 base removed from V and 3 bases from J, the gap between germline ends came to 13 bases. The CDR3 spells CASSQGQALGYEQYF. The DNA for the CDR3 is TGTGCCAGCAGCCAAGGCCAGGCCCTTGGCTACGAGCAGTACTTC.

V is TRBV6-4 and J is TRBJ2-5; tentatively, D is TRBD1 (6 bases). V shed 5 bases and J shed 6 bases, with 10 bases lying between them. Per the germline V gene, CDR1 is MRHNA and CDR2 is SNTAGT. This CDR3 is 12 amino acids long. The CDR3 sequence is CASSKGEKTQYF. The CDR3 coding sequence is TGTGCCAGCAGTAAGGGGGAGAAGACCCAGTACTTC.

This sequence joins TRBV6-4 and TRBJ2-1; 7 bases are shared with TRBD1. Germline-derived CDR1 and CDR2 are MRHNA and SNTAGT. The CDR3 has 15 amino acids. J was trimmed by 2 bases and V by 6 bases; bases with no gene match: 7. The CDR3 sequence is CASRRDSDPYNEQFF. The CDR3 nucleotides are TGTGCCAGCAGAAGGGACAGTGACCCCTACAATGAGCAGTTCTTC.

This clone was recorded once. V and J are TRBV19 and TRBJ1-1; the D is unclear. Germline assignment: CDR1 LNHDA and CDR2 SQIVND (reference sequence). This CDR3 has 13 residues. V was trimmed by 3 bases and J by 1 base, leaving 6 bases between them. The CDR3 DNA is TGTGCCAGTAGTATGGGGAGGAACACTGAAGCTTTCTTT. It yields the protein CASSMGRNTEAFF.

This chain connects TRBV6-5 to TRBJ2-3; no clear D. Germline V CDR1 and CDR2: MNHEY, SVGAGI. The CDR3 length is 15 residues. Trimming shortened V by 4 bases and J by 9 bases, and 20 bases separated the two germline ends. This chain's CDR3 is CASSSTEVYYSTQYF. The CDR3 DNA sequence: TGTGCCAGCAGTTCGACGGAAGTTTACTATTCGACGCAGTATTTT.

J is TRBJ2-6 and V is TRBV7-9; D is undetermined. CDR1 SEHNR and CDR2 FQNEAQ come from the germline V gene (reference sequence). Trimming shortened V by 1 base and J by 0 bases, and 7 bases separated the two germline ends. The CDR3 totals 16 residues. CDR3 loop: CASSLGHDSGANVLTF. CDR3 bases: TGTGCCAGCAGCTTAGGACACGACTCTGGGGCCAACGTCCTGACTTTC.

The V gene is TRBV5-6, the J gene TRBJ2-1, with D perhaps TRBD2 (5 bases). V was shortened by 0 bases and J by 3 bases, with 7 bases between the two germline ends. This CDR3 has 14 residues. The germline V gene encodes CDR1 SGHDT and CDR2 YYEEEE. This chain's CDR3 is CASSLVRDYNEQFF. DNA for the CDR3: TGTGCCAGCAGCTTGGTGAGGGACTACAATGAGCAGTTCTTC.

This clone was found a few times. This sequence joins TRBV27 and TRBJ1-5; 8 nucleotides match TRBD1. Trimming took 6 bases from V and 7 from J; bases not matched to a gene: 8. Germline lookup yields CDR1 MNHEY and CDR2 SMNVEV (reference sequence). The length of the CDR3 is 14 residues. The CDR3, as DNA: TGTGCCAGCAGCCTTGGACAGGGTAGACAGCCCCAGCATTTT. This encodes CASSLGQGRQPQHF.

The genes are TRBV10-3 and TRBJ2-5, with D unresolved. Germline CDR1 is ENHRY and CDR2 is SYGVKD. The CDR3 totals 11 residues. Trimming left V 5 bases short and J 4 bases short, with 5 bases between. For the CDR3, the DNA is TGTGCCATCAGTTCGGTAGAGACCCAGTACTTC. It codes for CAISSVETQYF.

The chain carries TRBV19 and TRBJ1-1; TRBD1 matches at 10 bases. Germline CDR1 is LNHDA and CDR2 is SQIVND (reference sequence). The CDR3 totals 14 residues. The junction had 6 bases not matched to a gene; V was cut back by 5 bases and J by 6 bases. CDR3 amino acids: CASSAGTGAAEAFF. CDR3 in DNA: TGTGCCAGTAGTGCTGGGACAGGGGCAGCTGAAGCTTTCTTT.

The chain couples TRBV5-1 to TRBJ2-1; D might be TRBD2 (6 bases). Trimming took 2 bases from V and 4 from J, leaving 13 bases between them. This CDR3 is 15 amino acids long. Germline values: CDR1 SGHRS, CDR2 YFSETQ. The CDR3 sequence is CASSFTGTVYNEQFF. The CDR3, as DNA: TGCGCCAGCAGCTTCACCGGGACTGTTTACAATGAGCAGTTCTTC.

The chain employs TRBV5-1 and TRBJ2-3; D is perhaps TRBD2 (5 bases). Germline V CDR1 and CDR2: SGHRS, YFSETQ. CDR3 length: 14 residues. V lost 7 bases to trimming and J lost 6 bases, with 18 bases between them. DNA of the CDR3: TGCGCCAGCTCGCCACTAGTCCCCAGGGATACGCAGTATTTT. Protein: CASSPLVPRDTQYF.

The rearrangement links TRBV4-2 to TRBJ2-6; 10 positions agree with TRBD1. J lost 4 bases, V lost 1 base, and 13 bases had no gene match. The CDR3 length is 20 residues. Germline V gene data show CDR1 as LGHNA and CDR2 as YNFKEQ. The chain's CDR3 is CASSQATETGGGRGANVLTF. DNA for the CDR3: TGTGCCAGCAGCCAAGCCACGGAGACAGGGGGCGGGCGGGGGGCCAACGTCCTGACTTTC.

This CDR3 is CASSMGLSAYNEQFF. In DNA form, the CDR3 reads TGTGCCAGTAGTATGGGACTCTCCGCCTACAATGAGCAGTTCTTC. This chain links TRBV19 with TRBJ2-1; tentative D call: TRBD2 (6 bases). Germline loops: CDR1 LNHDA, CDR2 SQIVND (reference sequence). The CDR3 totals 15 residues. V was pared by 3 bases and J by 2 bases, with 11 bases between.

The V gene is TRBV28, the J gene TRBJ2-7; no definite D call. Germline lookup yields CDR1 MDHEN and CDR2 SYDVKM. CDR3 length equals 13 residues. With 7 bases removed from V and 1 base from J, the gap between germline ends came to 11 bases. The CDR3 DNA reads as TGTGCCAGCATTAATGCGAGGTCCTACGAGCAGTACTTC. It encodes CASINARSYEQYF.

The CDR3 loop reads CATSPGLGDEQFF. CDR3 in DNA: TGTGCCACCAGCCCGGGACTGGGCGATGAGCAGTTCTTC. V is TRBV15 and J is TRBJ2-1; D is possibly TRBD2 (6 bases). The CDR3 is 13 amino acids. V lost 5 bases, J lost 8 bases, and 13 bases lay in between. The germline V gene encodes CDR1 LNHNV and CDR2 YYDKDF (reference sequence).

This clone was recorded once. The V call is TRBV7-8, the J call TRBJ2-3; D perhaps matches TRBD2 (5 bases). Germline CDR1 reads SGHVS; CDR2 reads FQNEAQ. V was trimmed by 2 bases and J by 4 bases, leaving 13 bases between them. The CDR3 is 15 amino acids. CDR3 residues: CASSLNTGGADTQYF. The CDR3 coding sequence is TGTGCCAGCAGCTTAAATACTGGAGGCGCAGATACGCAGTATTTT.

V usage is TRBV5-6 and J usage is TRBJ2-7; D not resolved. Trimming removed 4 bases at V and 9 bases at J, with 14 bases between. Germline CDR1 is SGHDT and CDR2 is YYEEEE. The CDR3 contains 12 residues. The CDR3: CASSSQLLGQYF. As DNA, the CDR3 is TGTGCCAGCAGCAGTCAACTTCTCGGGCAGTACTTC.

The table lists this clone with a few counts. V usage is TRBV5-4 and J usage is TRBJ2-3; TRBD1 matches 10 bases. The CDR3 covers 15 residues. The junction had 5 bases not matched to a gene; V was cut back by 4 bases and J by 3 bases. Germline-derived CDR1 and CDR2 are SGHNT and YYREEE (reference sequence). CDR3 DNA sequence: TGTGCCAGCAGCACTCGACAGGGGGCAACAGATACGCAGTATTTT. Translated: CASSTRQGATDTQYF. The full variable domain, its missing parts supplied by reference TRBV5-4 and TRBJ2-3, is ETGVTQSPTHLIKTRGQQVTLRCSSQSGHNTVSWYQQALGQGPQFIFQYYREEENGRGNFPPRFSGLQFPNYSSELNVNALELDDSALYLCASSTRQGATDTQYFGPGTRLTVL.

The chain has TRBV6-5 and TRBJ1-1, with D tentatively TRBD1 (6 bases). This CDR3 has 15 residues. The germline V gene has CDR1 MNHEY and CDR2 SVGAGI. Trimming stripped 0 bases from V and 3 bases from J, with 11 bases between. CDR3 DNA sequence: TGTGCCAGCAGTTACTCAACGCAGGGGCACACTGAAGCTTTCTTT. This gives the protein CASSYSTQGHTEAFF.